The rows below give T cell receptor beta chains drawn from one sample of a study of regulatory T cells in long-lasting Graves disease. TCRdb independently ran MiXCR on the multiplex PCR reads; one entry per CDR3 protein. The sample records 300,000 to 400,000 distinct CDR3 sequences, 15% to 20% being singletons. This specimen consisted of peripheral blood mononuclear cells (PBMCs), obtained at new diagnosis, from a patient treated with antithyroid drugs. The receptor source for this set is a female donor with Graves disease. Each CDR3 is given with its conserved first and last residue. D genes are given only for firm matches. Not all rows give a size; the values are once, few, many and, for expanded clones, a class.

j_call: TRBJ2-7; v_call: TRBV20-1; d_call: NA; cdr3_length: 12; clone_size: many; cdr3_nt: TGCAGTGCTAGCCCGAGGTCCTACGAGCAGTACTTC; cdr3_aa: CSASPRSYEQYF
j_call: TRBJ2-2; v_call: TRBV10-1; d_call: NA; cdr3_length: 16; clone_size: many; cdr3_nt: TGCGCCAGCAGTGAGACAGAACCCTATAACACCGGGGAGCTGTTTTTT; cdr3_aa: CASSETEPYNTGELFF
j_call: TRBJ2-2; v_call: TRBV12-3/TRBV12-4; d_call: TRBD2; cdr3_length: 16; clone_size: many; cdr3_nt: TGTGCCAGCAGGGGGACTAGCGGGAGTATCTCCGGGGAGCTGTTTTTT; cdr3_aa: CASRGTSGSISGELFF
j_call: TRBJ1-5; v_call: TRBV6-2/TRBV6-3; d_call: NA; cdr3_length: 13; clone_size: NA; cdr3_nt: TGTGCCAGCGGGCCGTTGGCCAATCAGCTCCAGCATTTT; cdr3_aa: CASGPLANQLQHF
j_call: TRBJ1-5; v_call: TRBV28; d_call: NA; cdr3_length: 18; clone_size: NA; cdr3_nt: TGTGCCAGCAGTTTAAACTTTCCGGGACCAAATAGCAATCAGCCCCAGCATTTT; cdr3_aa: CASSLNFPGPNSNQPQHF
j_call: TRBJ2-1; v_call: TRBV2; d_call: NA; cdr3_length: 14; clone_size: NA; cdr3_nt: TGTGCCAGCAGAGCCAGGGAGGCCTACAATGAGCAGTTCTTC; cdr3_aa: CASRAREAYNEQFF
j_call: TRBJ2-7; v_call: TRBV29-1; d_call: TRBD1; cdr3_length: 12; clone_size: many; cdr3_nt: TGCAGCGTTCAGACAGGGGTGGGGGAGCAGTACTTC; cdr3_aa: CSVQTGVGEQYF
j_call: TRBJ2-7; v_call: TRBV28; d_call: NA; cdr3_length: 14; clone_size: NA; cdr3_nt: TGTGCCAGCAGTCCCGGTTCGGTAAGTCCTGAGCAGTACTTC; cdr3_aa: CASSPGSVSPEQYF
j_call: TRBJ2-7; v_call: TRBV20-1; d_call: TRBD2; cdr3_length: 13; clone_size: many; cdr3_nt: TGCAGTGCTTGGCCGGGACTACCTTACGAGCAGTACTTC; cdr3_aa: CSAWPGLPYEQYF
j_call: TRBJ1-1; v_call: TRBV19; d_call: NA; cdr3_length: 15; clone_size: many; cdr3_nt: TGTGCCAGTAGTATACCGGGCCCGCTGAACACTGAAGCTTTCTTT; cdr3_aa: CASSIPGPLNTEAFF
j_call: TRBJ2-1; v_call: TRBV20-1; d_call: TRBD2; cdr3_length: 14; clone_size: few; cdr3_nt: TGCAGTGCTGCGCTAGCGGACCTCTACAATGAGCAGTTCTTC; cdr3_aa: CSAALADLYNEQFF
j_call: TRBJ1-1; v_call: TRBV6-2/TRBV6-3; d_call: NA; cdr3_length: 15; clone_size: many; cdr3_nt: TGTGCCAGCAGCGAACGATCCGCTGCTCGGGAAGAAGCTTTCTTT; cdr3_aa: CASSERSAAREEAFF
j_call: TRBJ2-2; v_call: TRBV12-3/TRBV12-4; d_call: NA; cdr3_length: 14; clone_size: many; cdr3_nt: TGTGCCAGCAGTTTCGGGAACAACGCCGGGGAGCTGTTTTTT; cdr3_aa: CASSFGNNAGELFF
j_call: TRBJ2-1; v_call: TRBV6-2/TRBV6-3; d_call: TRBD2; cdr3_length: 14; clone_size: few; cdr3_nt: TGTGCCAGCAGGGAGGGACTAGCTCGGGTGGGGAAGTTCTTC; cdr3_aa: CASREGLARVGKFF
j_call: TRBJ2-2; v_call: TRBV5-1; d_call: NA; cdr3_length: 15; clone_size: many; cdr3_nt: TGCGCCAGCAGCTTGGCCGCTAAGAACACCGGGGAGCTGTTTTTT; cdr3_aa: CASSLAAKNTGELFF
j_call: TRBJ2-1; v_call: TRBV28; d_call: NA; cdr3_length: 15; clone_size: NA; cdr3_nt: TGTGCCAGCAGTCTCCTGACTCTCTCCTACAATGAGCAGTTCTTC; cdr3_aa: CASSLLTLSYNEQFF
j_call: TRBJ2-2; v_call: TRBV30; d_call: NA; cdr3_length: 14; clone_size: NA; cdr3_nt: TGTGCCTGGGATGCGGGCGTCGGGACCGGGGAGCTGTTTTTT; cdr3_aa: CAWDAGVGTGELFF
j_call: TRBJ1-6; v_call: TRBV29-1; d_call: TRBD1; cdr3_length: 13; clone_size: many; cdr3_nt: TGCAGCGTGCGTGGGACAGATAATTCACCCCTCCACTTT; cdr3_aa: CSVRGTDNSPLHF
j_call: TRBJ2-7; v_call: TRBV6-1; d_call: TRBD2; cdr3_length: 15; clone_size: many; cdr3_nt: TGTGCCAGCAACGAACTAGCGGGAGGGCCCAACGAGCAGTACTTC; cdr3_aa: CASNELAGGPNEQYF
j_call: TRBJ2-3; v_call: TRBV29-1; d_call: TRBD2; cdr3_length: 13; clone_size: many; cdr3_nt: TGCAGCGTGTTAGCGGGAAGCACAGATACGCAGTATTTT; cdr3_aa: CSVLAGSTDTQYF
j_call: TRBJ2-2; v_call: TRBV19; d_call: NA; cdr3_length: 14; clone_size: many; cdr3_nt: TGTGCCAGTAGTAAGGCAGGGTCCACCGGGGAGCTGTTTTTT; cdr3_aa: CASSKAGSTGELFF
j_call: TRBJ2-7; v_call: TRBV20-1; d_call: TRBD2; cdr3_length: 15; clone_size: many; cdr3_nt: TGCAGTGCTAGACGGACTAGCGGGAGCTTCCACGAGCAGTACTTC; cdr3_aa: CSARRTSGSFHEQYF
j_call: TRBJ1-1; v_call: TRBV19; d_call: NA; cdr3_length: 15; clone_size: many; cdr3_nt: TGTGCCAGTACCGCGGAGGCAGAGATGAACACTGAAGCTTTCTTT; cdr3_aa: CASTAEAEMNTEAFF
j_call: TRBJ1-5; v_call: TRBV12-3/TRBV12-4; d_call: TRBD1; cdr3_length: 16; clone_size: many; cdr3_nt: TGTGCCAGCACCAACAGGGGAACATTCAACAATCAGCCCCAGCATTTT; cdr3_aa: CASTNRGTFNNQPQHF
j_call: TRBJ1-1; v_call: TRBV5-1; d_call: NA; cdr3_length: 15; clone_size: NA; cdr3_nt: TGCGCCAGCAGCTTCGGAAGAGGGGAGAACACTGAAGCTTTCTTT; cdr3_aa: CASSFGRGENTEAFF
j_call: TRBJ2-7; v_call: TRBV11-2; d_call: NA; cdr3_length: 12; clone_size: NA; cdr3_nt: TGTGCCAGCAGCGGGAGGGGGAACGAGCAGTACTTC; cdr3_aa: CASSGRGNEQYF
j_call: TRBJ1-1; v_call: TRBV5-1; d_call: NA; cdr3_length: 14; clone_size: many; cdr3_nt: TGCGCCAGCAGTCCGAACACGGGGGTCACTGAAGCTTTCTTT; cdr3_aa: CASSPNTGVTEAFF
j_call: TRBJ1-3; v_call: TRBV5-1; d_call: NA; cdr3_length: 20; clone_size: many; cdr3_nt: TGCGCCAGCAGCTCAAGTGTATACGGGACGACAACGAGCTCTGGAAACACCATATATTTT; cdr3_aa: CASSSSVYGTTTSSGNTIYF